The 14 T cell receptor beta chains below were found in one sample sequenced in a study of T cells in Graves' hyperthyroidism and ophthalmopathy. Researchers amplified the TCR beta CDR3 regions from RNA transcripts. During a first-round RT-PCR of the TCR CDR3, the HTBI primer set was used. TCRdb fed the multiplex PCR reads into MiXCR, producing one record per CDR3 protein. The sample holds about 700,000 distinct CDR3 sequences, 11% to 15% seen once. Sequencing used blood. Source of these receptors: a young woman with Graves' hyperthyroidism.

At least ten counts were recorded for this clonotype. This CDR3 is CAWSASPLGRSGYTF. CDR3 DNA: TGTGCCTGGAGCGCGTCCCCGCTAGGGAGGAGCGGCTACACCTTC. V is TRBV30 and J is TRBJ1-2; D gene unclear. Germline V gene sequence: CDR1 GTSNPN, CDR2 SVGIG (reference sequence). V was shortened by 3 bases and J by 8 bases, with 22 bases between the two germline ends. The CDR3 sequence is 15 residues long. The variable domain in full, completed from reference TRBV30 and TRBJ1-2, reads SQTIHQWPATLVQPVGSPLSLECTVEGTSNPNLYWYRQAAGRGLQLLFYSVGIGQISSEVPQNLSASRPQDRQFILSSKKLLLSDSGFYLCAWSASPLGRSGYTFGSGTRLTVV.

The chain carries TRBV30 and TRBJ2-1; 12 bases match TRBD2. CDR3 length: 14 amino acids. V trimming: 2 bases; J trimming: 13 bases; junction bases outside the gene matches: 9. Germline CDR1 GTSNPN, CDR2 SVGIG (reference sequence). The chain's CDR3 is CAWSPALAGGNQFF. The CDR3, as DNA: TGTGCCTGGAGTCCCGCGCTAGCGGGAGGGAACCAGTTCTTC.

Ten or more counts support this clonotype. The chain employs TRBV12-3 or TRBV12-4 and TRBJ2-1, with a possible D match to TRBD2 (5 bases). V was clipped by 4 bases and J by 2 bases, with 12 bases between them. This CDR3 comprises 15 residues. The CDR3, as DNA: TGTGCCAGCAGTTGGCGGAGGTCCCCCTACAATGAGCAGTTCTTC. Encoded protein: CASSWRRSPYNEQFF.

In its sample, this clonotype was seen many times. This chain joins TRBV12-3 or TRBV12-4 and TRBJ1-2, with 9 bases aligning to TRBD1. J lost 11 bases, V lost 5 bases, and 9 bases had no gene match. The CDR3 runs 13 residues. The CDR3 loop is CASSVTGGLGYTF. In DNA, the CDR3 is TGTGCCAGCAGTGTAACAGGGGGCTTAGGATACACCTTC.

This chain links TRBV25-1 with TRBJ1-2, with unresolved D. In germline, CDR1 is MGHDK, CDR2 SYGVNS. The ends were cut back, 1 base at V and 8 bases at J, with 11 bases in the middle. CDR3 length: 13 amino acids. The CDR3 nucleotides read TGTGCCAGCAGTGAATTAGGCAGGCGCGGCTACACCTTC. As protein: CASSELGRRGYTF.

The chain employs TRBV6-1 and TRBJ2-5, with 12 bases identical to TRBD2. Trimming took 5 bases from V and 4 from J; bases not matched to a gene: 5. The CDR3 runs 15 residues. CDR1 MNHNS and CDR2 SASEGT come from the germline V gene. The CDR3 nucleotides are TGTGCCAGCAGTCAAGGACTAGCGGGAACAGAGACCCAGTACTTC. This translates into CASSQGLAGTETQYF.

This clonotype was recorded at least ten times. The chain has TRBV3-1 and TRBJ1-5; no definite D call. Germline CDR1 is LGHDT and CDR2 is YNNKEL (reference sequence). This CDR3 region has 15 residues. Trimming shortened V by 3 bases and J by 7 bases, and 16 bases separated the two germline ends. DNA for the CDR3: TGTGCCAGCAGCCAGGGTGGGGAGGGTTGGCAGCCCCAGCATTTT. Amino acid sequence: CASSQGGEGWQPQHF.

This clonotype came up many times. The gene calls are TRBV12-3 or TRBV12-4 and TRBJ2-7, with 7 bases aligning to TRBD2. The J segment lost 4 bases and the V segment lost 3 bases, leaving 3 bases of the junction unmatched. The CDR3 sequence is 13 residues long. The CDR3 sequence is CASSFSGLYEQYF. CDR3 bases: TGTGCCAGCAGTTTTAGCGGGCTATACGAGCAGTACTTC.

This chain uses TRBV9 with TRBJ2-1, with TRBD1 matching over 9 bases. The CDR3 is 15 amino acids. Per germline, CDR1 SGDLS and CDR2 YYNGEE. Germline trimming cut 3 bases from V and 11 bases from J; bases unmatched to any gene: 12. CDR3 residues: CASSASGTGFLKQFF. The CDR3, as DNA: TGTGCCAGCAGCGCCTCCGGGACAGGGTTTTTGAAGCAGTTCTTC. Drawing the rest from reference TRBV9 and TRBJ2-1, the complete variable domain is DSGVTQTPKHLITATGQRVTLRCSPRSGDLSVYWYQQSLDQGLQFLIQYYNGEERAKGNILERFSAQQFPDLHSELNLSSLELGDSALYFCASSASGTGFLKQFFGPGTRLTVL.

This clonotype was counted many times. This chain joins TRBV27 and TRBJ2-7; no clear D. V dropped 7 bases and J dropped 3 bases, with 13 bases sitting between them. The V gene's germline CDR1 is MNHEY and CDR2 SMNVEV (reference sequence). This CDR3 contains 13 residues. Written as DNA, the CDR3 is TGTGCCAGCATGGCCTCCGAAGACTACGAGCAGTACTTC. Its translation is CASMASEDYEQYF.

This clonotype was found a few times. The V gene is TRBV19, the J gene TRBJ1-5, with 7 bases matching TRBD1. The CDR3 extends over 13 amino acids. Germline CDR1 LNHDA, CDR2 SQIVND (reference sequence). Trimming cost V 5 bases and J 11 bases; bases outside gene matches: 9. The CDR3 reads CASSATTGWAQHF. Written as DNA, the CDR3 is TGTGCCAGTAGTGCCACGACAGGGTGGGCCCAGCATTTT.

The chain's CDR3 is CASSPAAGTSGRGEQFF. The DNA for the CDR3 is TGTGCCAGCAGCCCCGCCGCCGGGACTAGCGGGAGAGGTGAGCAGTTCTTC. The chain carries TRBV6-1 and TRBJ2-1; the match to TRBD2 covers 14 bases. CDR1 and CDR2 from the germline V gene are MNHNS and SASEGT. The V segment lost 6 bases and the J segment 9 bases; nucleotides outside the gene matches: 13. The CDR3 is made up of 17 amino acids.

The table lists this clonotype with many counts. The V and J genes are TRBV2 and TRBJ2-1; 8 nucleotides line up with TRBD2. Trimming removed 6 bases from V and 4 bases from J; junction bases left unmatched: 11. The CDR3 runs 16 residues. Germline loops: CDR1 SNHLY, CDR2 FYNNEI. CDR3 protein: CASSGGALADYNEQFF. CDR3 DNA sequence: TGTGCCAGCAGCGGGGGGGCACTAGCGGATTACAATGAGCAGTTCTTC.

The genes are TRBV6-5 and TRBJ2-7, with D maybe TRBD1 (5 bases). The germline CDR1 and CDR2 sequences are MNHEY and SVGAGI. V lost 0 bases and J 6 bases, leaving 15 bases between the germline ends. The CDR3 totals 15 residues. As DNA, the CDR3 is TGTGCCAGCAGTTACTCGAGTGACAGCTTAGCCGAGCAGTACTTC. This encodes CASSYSSDSLAEQYF.